This T cell receptor beta chain appears in the sequencing data of a study of blood T cell repertoires in COVID-19. Study-level background: Donors in the United States, Italy and Spain gave samples during acute or convalescent COVID-19.

Only in-frame clones appear in the TCRdb table, and some are missing; sequencing was by immunoSEQ multiplex PCR. The profile shows approximately 480,000 clones, 89% of them singletons. The sequenced sample consisted of peripheral blood. This TCR was sampled from a young man with COVID-19, enrolled during active disease.

The CDR3 loop is CASRDLDRRDPQHF. The CDR3 coding sequence is TGTGCCAGTAGGGACCTGGACAGACGCGATCCCCAGCATTTT. The V call is TRBV19, the J call TRBJ1-5; weak D call: TRBD1 (6 bases). The CDR3 loop spans 14 amino acids. Trimming stripped 6 bases from V and 10 bases from J, with 19 bases between. Germline V gene sequence: CDR1 LNHDA, CDR2 SQIVND (reference sequence).